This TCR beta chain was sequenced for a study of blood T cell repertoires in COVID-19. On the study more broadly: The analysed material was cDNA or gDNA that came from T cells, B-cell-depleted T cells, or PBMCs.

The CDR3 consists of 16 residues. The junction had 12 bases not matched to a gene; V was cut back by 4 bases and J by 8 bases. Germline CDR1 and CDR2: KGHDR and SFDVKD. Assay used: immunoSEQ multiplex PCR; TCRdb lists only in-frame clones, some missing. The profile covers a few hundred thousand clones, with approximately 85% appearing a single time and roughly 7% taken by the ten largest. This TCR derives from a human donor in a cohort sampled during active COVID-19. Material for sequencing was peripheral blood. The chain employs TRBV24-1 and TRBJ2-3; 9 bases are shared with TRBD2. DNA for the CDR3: TGTGCCACCAGTGACCTAGCGGGGCGGGATGCGGGTACGCAGTATTTT. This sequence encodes CATSDLAGRDAGTQYF.